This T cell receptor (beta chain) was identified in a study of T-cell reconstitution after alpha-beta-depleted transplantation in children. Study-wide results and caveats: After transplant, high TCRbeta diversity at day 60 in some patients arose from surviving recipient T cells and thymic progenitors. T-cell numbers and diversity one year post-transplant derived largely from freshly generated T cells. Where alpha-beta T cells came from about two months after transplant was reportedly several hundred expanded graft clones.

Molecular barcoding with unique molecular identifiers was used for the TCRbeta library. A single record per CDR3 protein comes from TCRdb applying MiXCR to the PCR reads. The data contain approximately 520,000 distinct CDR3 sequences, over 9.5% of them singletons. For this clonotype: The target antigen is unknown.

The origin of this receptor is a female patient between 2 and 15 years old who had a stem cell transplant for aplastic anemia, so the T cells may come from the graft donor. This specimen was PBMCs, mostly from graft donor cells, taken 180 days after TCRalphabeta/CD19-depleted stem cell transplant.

CDR3 sequence: CASSQDQGRGRTDTQYF. The DNA of the CDR3 is TGCGCCAGCAGCCAAGATCAGGGCAGGGGGCGCACAGATACGCAGTATTTT. The J gene is TRBJ2-3, the V gene TRBV4-3; 8 positions agree with TRBD1. V was clipped by 0 bases and J by 1 base; unmatched bases: 6. The CDR3 spans 17 residues. Per germline, CDR1 LGHNA and CDR2 YSLEER.